This T cell receptor beta chain was sequenced during a study of OX40 agonist ivuxolimab in advanced cancers. Notes on the study in general: Circulating CD4+ and CD8+ T cells showed clonal expansion by week 6 at 0.1 to 3.0 mg/kg. In the 0.1-3.0 mg/kg groups, partial responders showed among the lowest expansion.

The CDR3 covers 15 residues. J gave up 7 bases and V 2 bases, and 8 bases lay outside the gene matches. The V gene's germline CDR1 is SGDLS and CDR2 YYNGEE. With respect to this clone: Its specificity is not known.

Generated by immunoSEQ multiplex PCR, the TCRdb table keeps only in-frame clones and is missing some. This sample has tens of thousands of clones; approximately 94% occur once, and the top ten carry 15% to 18%. The source material was CD4+ or CD8+ T cells sorted from blood, sampled in a trial of the OX40 agonist ivuxolimab. This sequence originates from an adult with an advanced solid tumor such as melanoma, head and neck, liver or kidney cancer. The chain combines TRBV9 with TRBJ2-1, with 8 bases fitting TRBD2. The CDR3 region is CASSVGGADSNEQFF. The CDR3 region has the DNA TGTGCCAGCAGCGTCGGGGGGGCCGATTCTAATGAGCAGTTCTTC. The full variable domain, rest sourced from reference TRBV9 and TRBJ2-1, is DSGVTQTPKHLITATGQRVTLRCSPRSGDLSVYWYQQSLDQGLQFLIQYYNGEERAKGNILERFSAQQFPDLHSELNLSSLELGDSALYFCASSVGGADSNEQFFGPGTRLTVL.